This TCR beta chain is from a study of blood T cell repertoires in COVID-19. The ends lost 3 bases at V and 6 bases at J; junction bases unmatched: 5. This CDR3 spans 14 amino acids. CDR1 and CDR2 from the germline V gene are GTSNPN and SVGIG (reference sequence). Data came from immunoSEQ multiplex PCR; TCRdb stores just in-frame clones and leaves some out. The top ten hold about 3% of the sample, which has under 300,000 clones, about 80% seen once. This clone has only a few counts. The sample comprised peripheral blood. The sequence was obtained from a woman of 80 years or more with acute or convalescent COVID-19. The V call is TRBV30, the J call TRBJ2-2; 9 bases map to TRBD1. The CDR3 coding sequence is TGTGCCTGGAGGGGACAGGGTTTAGCCGGGGAGCTGTTTTTT. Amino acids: CAWRGQGLAGELFF.